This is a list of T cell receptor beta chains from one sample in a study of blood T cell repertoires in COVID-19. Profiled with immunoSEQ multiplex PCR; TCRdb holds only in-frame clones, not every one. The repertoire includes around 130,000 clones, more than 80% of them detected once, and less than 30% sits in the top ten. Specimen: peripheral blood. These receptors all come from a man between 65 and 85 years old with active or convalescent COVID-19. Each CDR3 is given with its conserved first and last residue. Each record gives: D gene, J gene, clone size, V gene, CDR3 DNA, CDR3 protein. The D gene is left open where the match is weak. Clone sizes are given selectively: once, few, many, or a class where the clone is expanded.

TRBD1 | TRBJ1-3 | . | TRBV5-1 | TGCGCCAGCAGCTCCCTACAGGGGGTGGATGGAAACACCATATATTTT | CASSSLQGVDGNTIYF
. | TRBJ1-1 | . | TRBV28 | TGTGCCAGCAGTTTTAGAGGAGCAGAAGGGGACACTGAAGCTTTCTTT | CASSFRGAEGDTEAFF
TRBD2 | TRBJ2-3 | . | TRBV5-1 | TGCGCCAGCAGCACCCTAGCGGGAGCCGACACAGATACGCAGTATTTT | CASSTLAGADTDTQYF
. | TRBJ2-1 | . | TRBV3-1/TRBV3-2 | TGTGCCAGCAGCCAAGATAGCGGAGGGAGGTTGGATGAGCAGTTCTTC | CASSQDSGGRLDEQFF
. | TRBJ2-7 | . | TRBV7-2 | TGTGCCAGCAGCCCCCAAGACAGTTATGGCTACGAGCAGTACTTC | CASSPQDSYGYEQYF
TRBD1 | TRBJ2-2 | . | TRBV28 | TGTGCCAGCAGCCGTCCCGGGACAGGGTATCGTACCGGGGAGCTGTTTTTT | CASSRPGTGYRTGELFF
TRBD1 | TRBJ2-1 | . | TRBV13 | TGTGCCAGCAGCCTGGGCCCGGGACAGCACAATGAGCAGTTCTTC | CASSLGPGQHNEQFF
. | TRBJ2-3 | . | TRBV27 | TGTGCCAGCAGTTCCTTGTCGGAGAGACGCACAGATACGCAGTATTTT | CASSSLSERRTDTQYF
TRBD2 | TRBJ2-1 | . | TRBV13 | TGTGCCACCGCACGGGAGGCTGAGCAGTTCTTC | CATAREAEQFF
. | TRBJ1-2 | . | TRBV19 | TGTGCCAGTAGTATAAAAGCCGTATCTGGCTACACCTTC | CASSIKAVSGYTF
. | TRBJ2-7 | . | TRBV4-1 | TGCGCCAGCAGCCACGCCCCTGGCTCTTCTGATCCAGAGCAGTACTTC | CASSHAPGSSDPEQYF
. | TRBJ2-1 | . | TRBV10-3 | TGTGCCATCAGTGAGTCTGGCGGGTATAACAATGAGCAGTTCTTC | CAISESGGYNNEQFF
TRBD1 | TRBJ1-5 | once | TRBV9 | TGTGCCAGCAGCCCCCGGGACAGGGGGGTCAATCAGCCCCAGCATTTT | CASSPRDRGVNQPQHF
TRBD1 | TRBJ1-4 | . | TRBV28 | TGTGCCATATCGGGACAGGTAGCAACTAATGAAAAACTGTTTTTT | CAISGQVATNEKLFF
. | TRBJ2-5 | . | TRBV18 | TGTGCCAGCTGCCCGGCGGGGCTCACGGAGACCCAGTACTTC | CASCPAGLTETQYF
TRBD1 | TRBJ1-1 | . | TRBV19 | TGTGCCAGTACCTCCAGGGCAGGGGGGAACACTGAAGCTTTCTTT | CASTSRAGGNTEAFF
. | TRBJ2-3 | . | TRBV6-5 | TGTGCCAGCAGTTACTCGGAACTAGCACCAGATACGCAGTATTTT | CASSYSELAPDTQYF
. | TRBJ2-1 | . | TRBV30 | TGTGCCTGGAGAGGGCCAGGGGTCAATGAGCAGTTCTTC | CAWRGPGVNEQFF
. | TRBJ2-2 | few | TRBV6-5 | TGTGCCAGCAGCCCCAGGGGTCCCCCCGGGGAGCTGTTTTTT | CASSPRGPPGELFF
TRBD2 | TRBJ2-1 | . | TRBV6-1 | TGTGCCAGCAGTGAAGGACTAGCGGCCTGGAGCTTCTACAATGAGCAGTTCTTC | CASSEGLAAWSFYNEQFF